This record looks at one TCR beta chain sequence and its context. The data are from a study of OX40 agonist ivuxolimab in advanced cancers. The protocol was immunoSEQ multiplex PCR, while the TCRdb copy is restricted to in-frame clones and leaves out a portion. The sample shows roughly 100,000 clones, 90% to 95% of them seen only once. The source is an adult with an advanced solid tumor such as melanoma, head and neck, liver or kidney cancer. The sequencing here drew on CD4+ or CD8+ T cells sorted from blood, taken in a trial of the OX40 agonist ivuxolimab.

CDR3 region: CACQGSLKFF. The CDR3 coding sequence is TGTGCCTGTCAGGGGAGTTTGAAGTTCTTC. This chain connects TRBV30 to TRBJ2-1; weak D call: TRBD1 (6 bases). V dropped 6 bases and J dropped 14 bases, with 14 bases sitting between them. Germline assignment: CDR1 GTSNPN and CDR2 SVGIG (reference sequence). The CDR3 has 10 residues.